Below, 23 T cell receptor beta chains from the same sample are listed, as sequenced in a study of blood T cell repertoires in COVID-19. Method: immunoSEQ multiplex PCR; TCRdb's copy keeps in-frame clones and lacks some. The sample holds approximately 200,000 clones; roughly 87% are singletons and the top ten take approximately 2.1%. Source material: PBMCs or T cells enriched from blood (not recorded which). The receptor source for this set is a woman in her 30s who had recovered from COVID-19.

V is TRBV6-5 and J is TRBJ1-1; D remains ambiguous. The CDR3 consists of 15 residues. Germline loops: CDR1 MNHEY, CDR2 SVGAGI. V shed 0 bases and J shed 2 bases, with 10 bases lying between them. The CDR3 region has the DNA TGTGCCAGCAGTTACTCAGCGACGCTAAACACTGAAGCTTTCTTT. Its protein is CASSYSATLNTEAFF.

This clone was recorded once. This sequence joins TRBV6-1 and TRBJ2-5; 11 bases line up with TRBD2. From germline, CDR1 is MNHNS and CDR2 SASEGT. This CDR3 contains 22 residues. V shed 0 bases, J shed 5 bases, and the junction held 23 bases outside the gene matches. The CDR3 sequence is CASSEARGLAEGGSRSLETQYF. For the CDR3, the DNA is TGTGCCAGCAGTGAAGCCCGGGGACTAGCGGAGGGGGGGTCTAGAAGCCTGGAGACCCAGTACTTC.

The chain recombines TRBV7-8 with TRBJ1-5, with a tentative D call TRBD1 (6 bases). This CDR3 has 14 amino acids. CDR1 and CDR2 from the germline V gene are SGHVS and FQNEAQ. The germline V and J ends were trimmed by 3 bases and 4 bases, with 10 bases remaining between them. Here the CDR3 reads CASSFGTQNQPQHF. The CDR3 nucleotides are TGTGCCAGCAGCTTCGGGACACAGAATCAGCCCCAGCATTTT.

The genes are TRBV9 and TRBJ1-1; D gene ambiguous. CDR1 and CDR2 from the germline V gene are SGDLS and YYNGEE. This CDR3 region has 14 residues. Trimming removed 0 bases at V and 4 bases at J, with 10 bases between. CDR3 DNA sequence: TGTGCCAGCAGCGTAGCCCCCCGGGGCACTGAAGCTTTCTTT. This codes for CASSVAPRGTEAFF.

V and J are TRBV29-1 and TRBJ1-5; 7 bases agree with TRBD1. Trimming took 4 bases from V and 7 from J; bases not matched to a gene: 7. CDR1 and CDR2 (germline): SQVTM, ANQGSEA. The CDR3 has 13 residues. The CDR3 DNA reads as TGCAGCGTTGGCAACAGGGGAGAACAGCCCCAGCATTTT. This gives the protein CSVGNRGEQPQHF.

The genes are TRBV13 and TRBJ1-2; 7 nucleotides align to TRBD1. CDR3 length: 18 amino acids. Germline CDR1 PRHDT, CDR2 FYEKMQ (reference sequence). The V gene end was trimmed by 0 bases and the J gene end by 3 bases; junction bases not matched to a gene: 13. The CDR3 DNA sequence: TGTGCCAGCAGCTTAGGCAGGCGAACAGGGGTTTCCTACTATGGCTACACCTTC. It yields the protein CASSLGRRTGVSYYGYTF. The full variable domain, with the rest looked up from reference TRBV13 and TRBJ1-2, is AAGVIQSPRHLIKEKRETATLKCYPIPRHDTVYWYQQGPGQDPQFLISFYEKMQSDKGSIPDRFSAQQFSDYHSELNMSSLELGDSALYFCASSLGRRTGVSYYGYTFGSGTRLTVV.

The V and J genes are TRBV2 and TRBJ2-3, with 11 bases lining up with TRBD2. CDR3 length: 14 amino acids. V shed 5 bases, J shed 4 bases, and the junction held 2 bases outside the gene matches. Germline loops: CDR1 SNHLY, CDR2 FYNNEI. CDR3 nucleotide sequence: TGTGCCAGCAGTACTAGCGGGAGAGCAGATACGCAGTATTTT. It specifies CASSTSGRADTQYF.

The rearrangement joins TRBV2 to TRBJ1-5; 10 bases are a match to TRBD1. This CDR3 comprises 15 residues. Germline assignment: CDR1 SNHLY and CDR2 FYNNEI. Trimming at V came to 5 bases and at J to 7 bases, leaving 8 bases not matched to a gene. Here the CDR3 reads CASSRGGQGNQPQHF. In DNA, the CDR3 is TGTGCCAGCAGTAGGGGGGGACAGGGGAACCAGCCCCAGCATTTT.

The genes are TRBV5-4 and TRBJ1-1; D is unresolved. V dropped 8 bases and J dropped 0 bases, with 14 bases sitting between them. Germline CDR1 reads SGHNT; CDR2 reads YYREEE (reference sequence). The length of the CDR3 is 14 residues. The CDR3 nucleotides read TGTGCCAGTTGGGCCGGCCAGTTGAACACTGAAGCTTTCTTT. Translated, it gives CASWAGQLNTEAFF.

This clone was recorded a few times. The genes are TRBV27 and TRBJ2-7, with 8 bases matching TRBD1. CDR1 MNHEY and CDR2 SMNVEV come from the germline V gene (reference sequence). The CDR3 sequence is 15 residues long. V trimming: 4 bases; J trimming: 2 bases; junction bases outside the gene matches: 7. The CDR3 bases are TGTGCCAGCAGTTCCCGACAGGGGAAAGCCTACGAGCAGTACTTC. It specifies CASSSRQGKAYEQYF.

The rearrangement joins TRBV19 to TRBJ1-6, with D maybe TRBD1 (5 bases). This CDR3 is 15 amino acids long. CDR1 LNHDA and CDR2 SQIVND come from the germline V gene (reference sequence). With 6 bases removed from V and 9 bases from J, the gap between germline ends came to 18 bases. The chain's CDR3 is CASRPTSGQGSPLHF. The CDR3 nucleotides read TGTGCCAGTAGACCCACCTCAGGGCAGGGTTCACCCCTCCACTTT. The whole variable domain, filled in from reference TRBV19 and TRBJ1-6, reads DGGITQSPKYLFRKEGQNVTLSCEQNLNHDAMYWYRQDPGQGLRLIYYSQIVNDFQKGDIAEGYSVSREKKESFPLTVTSAQKNPTAFYLCASRPTSGQGSPLHFGNGTRLTVT.

The chain recombines TRBV19 with TRBJ1-2; D uncertain. V was pared by 7 bases and J by 0 bases, with 9 bases between. CDR1 and CDR2 from the germline V gene are LNHDA and SQIVND (reference sequence). The CDR3 sequence is 13 residues long. The CDR3 region is CASNGVSNYGYTF. The CDR3 nucleotides are TGTGCCAGTAACGGAGTTTCTAACTATGGCTACACCTTC. The variable domain in full, completed from reference TRBV19 and TRBJ1-2, reads DGGITQSPKYLFRKEGQNVTLSCEQNLNHDAMYWYRQDPGQGLRLIYYSQIVNDFQKGDIAEGYSVSREKKESFPLTVTSAQKNPTAFYLCASNGVSNYGYTFGSGTRLTVV.

This clone was detected a few times. The chain links TRBV19 to TRBJ2-2, with 12 bases matching TRBD2. CDR3 length: 16 amino acids. Germline values: CDR1 LNHDA, CDR2 SQIVND (reference sequence). With 4 bases clipped from V and 5 bases from J, the junction kept 5 bases outside the gene matches. The CDR3 DNA follows: TGTGCCAGTAGTACCCCGACTAGCGGGGGAACCGGGGAGCTGTTTTTT. Protein product: CASSTPTSGGTGELFF.

The chain links TRBV3-1 (or the pseudogene TRBV3-2) to TRBJ1-1; no clear D. V was cut by 1 base and J by 1 base, with 4 bases left in between. The CDR3 sequence is 13 residues long. Germline V gene sequence: CDR1 LGHDT, CDR2 YNNKEL (reference sequence). The chain's CDR3 is CASSQVQNTEAFF. The CDR3 DNA reads TGTGCCAGCAGCCAAGTACAGAACACTGAAGCTTTCTTT.

The chain carries TRBV11-2 and TRBJ1-2; tentative D call: TRBD1 (6 bases). CDR1 is SGHAT, CDR2 FQNNGV, per germline. Trimming shortened V by 5 bases and J by 2 bases, and 15 bases separated the two germline ends. The CDR3 is 15 amino acids. As DNA, the CDR3 is TGTGCCAGCAGCCGCTTGGCAGGGGAGAACTATGGCTACACCTTC. Translated, it gives CASSRLAGENYGYTF. Based on the CDR3 plus reference TRBV11-2 and TRBJ1-2, the full variable domain is EAGVAQSPRYKIIEKRQSVAFWCNPISGHATLYWYQQILGQGPKLLIQFQNNGVVDDSQLPKDRFSAERLKGVDSTLKIQPAKLEDSAVYLCASSRLAGENYGYTFGSGTRLTVV.

V is TRBV11-2 and J is TRBJ2-3; 7 bases agree with TRBD2. Germline CDR1 and CDR2: SGHAT and FQNNGV. Trimming took 3 bases from V and 4 from J; bases not matched to a gene: 4. This CDR3 is 14 amino acids long. DNA of the CDR3: TGTGCCAGCAGCTTTGGACGGGAGGCAGATACGCAGTATTTT. Translation gives CASSFGREADTQYF.

The rearrangement uses TRBV18 and TRBJ1-6, with D perhaps matching TRBD1 (6 bases). Germline V gene sequence: CDR1 KGHSH, CDR2 LQKENI. The CDR3 runs to 13 residues. Trimming cost V 3 bases and J 10 bases, with 10 bases left between them. CDR3 in amino acids: CASSPGAASPLHF. CDR3 in DNA: TGTGCCAGCTCACCGGGGGCAGCGTCACCCCTCCACTTT.

The chain uses TRBV7-2 and TRBJ2-7, with TRBD1 matching 8 bases. Trimming removed 4 bases from V and 4 bases from J; junction bases left unmatched: 9. The CDR3 is 15 amino acids. Germline CDR1 and CDR2: SGHTA and FQGNSA. The CDR3 here is CASSYDGTGSYEQYF. DNA for the CDR3: TGTGCCAGCAGCTATGATGGGACAGGTAGTTACGAGCAGTACTTC.

This clone was counted between two and nine times. V is TRBV6-9 and J is TRBJ1-5; D not resolved. This CDR3 has 16 amino acids. The V and J ends lost 3 bases and 0 bases respectively, with 12 bases between them. Looked up from germline, CDR1 is MNHGY and CDR2 is SVAAGI. This CDR3 reads CASSYGGTHSNQPQHF. The DNA of the CDR3 is TGTGCCAGCAGTTACGGTGGTACCCATAGCAATCAGCCCCAGCATTTT.

This chain links TRBV9 with TRBJ2-2, with D tentatively TRBD2 (6 bases). V lost 4 bases to trimming and J lost 4 bases, with 14 bases between them. Germline V CDR1 and CDR2: SGDLS, YYNGEE. The CDR3 is 15 residues long. CDR3 in amino acids: CASSPAGGFTGELFF. The CDR3 coding sequence is TGTGCCAGCAGCCCCGCCGGGGGATTCACCGGGGAGCTGTTTTTT.

This chain joins TRBV7-3 and TRBJ1-2; the match to TRBD1 covers 7 bases. V lost 3 bases and J lost 8; bases outside the gene matches: 9. This CDR3 region has 14 residues. Germline V lookup: CDR1 SGHTA, CDR2 FQGTGA. The CDR3 DNA follows: TGTGCCAGCAGCTTGGACAGGAACCGAGAAGGCTACACCTTC. Its protein product is CASSLDRNREGYTF.

The CDR3 loop reads CATSRDRAANYGYTF. Written as DNA, the CDR3 is TGTGCCACCAGCAGAGATCGTGCGGCCAACTATGGCTACACCTTC. This chain links TRBV15 with TRBJ1-2, with no clear D. The CDR3 has 15 residues. Germline CDR1 is LNHNV and CDR2 is YYDKDF (reference sequence). The V end lost 0 bases, the J end lost 2 bases, and 10 bases lay between the germline ends.

V usage is TRBV5-1 and J usage is TRBJ2-1; D may be TRBD2 (7 bases). The CDR3 covers 14 residues. The germline gives CDR1 SGHRS, CDR2 YFSETQ. Deletions cut 5 bases from V and 6 bases from J, with 15 bases between. CDR3 nucleotides: TGCGCCAGCAGGAGGGGGGAGGGCCTCAATGAGCAGTTCTTC. This encodes CASRRGEGLNEQFF.